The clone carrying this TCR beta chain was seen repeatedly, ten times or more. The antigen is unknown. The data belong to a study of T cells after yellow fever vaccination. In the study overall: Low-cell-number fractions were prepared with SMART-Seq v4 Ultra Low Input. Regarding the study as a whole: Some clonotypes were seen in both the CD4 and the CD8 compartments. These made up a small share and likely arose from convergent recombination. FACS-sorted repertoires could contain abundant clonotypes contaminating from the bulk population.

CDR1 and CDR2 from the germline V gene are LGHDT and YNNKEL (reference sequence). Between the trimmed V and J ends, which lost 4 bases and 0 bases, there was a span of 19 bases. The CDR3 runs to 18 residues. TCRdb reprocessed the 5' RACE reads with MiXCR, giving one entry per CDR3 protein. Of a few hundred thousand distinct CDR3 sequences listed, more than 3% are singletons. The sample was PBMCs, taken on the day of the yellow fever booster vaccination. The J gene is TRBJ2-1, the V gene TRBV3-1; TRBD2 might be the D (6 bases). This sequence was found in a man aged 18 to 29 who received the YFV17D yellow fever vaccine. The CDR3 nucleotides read TGTGCCAGCAGCCGGCGGGCTAGCGTCGGGAGCTCCTACAATGAGCAGTTCTTC. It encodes CASSRRASVGSSYNEQFF.